A selection of T cell receptor beta chains follows, all from one sample in a study of identifying expanded T cells in peripheral blood. The data were produced by immunoSEQ multiplex PCR, yet TCRdb's version contains in-frame clones alone and is incomplete. This table holds approximately 90,000 clones, 85% found once. The sequenced material came from blood. The receptor set was obtained from a person between 18 and 70 years old in good health. CDR3s include the opening cysteine and the closing phenylalanine or tryptophan. A D gene is named only where the DNA matches it firmly. Clone size is stated in some rows and not others, as once, few, many or a class when expanded.

clone size | J gene | V gene | D gene | CDR3 DNA | CDR3 protein
once | TRBJ1-3 | TRBV10-3 | - | TGTGCCATCAGTGAGGAGGGGACTGGAAACACCATATATTTT | CAISEEGTGNTIYF
- | TRBJ2-4 | TRBV25-1 | - | TGTGCCAGCAGAGCTTCAGGGACCGAAAACATTCAGTACTTC | CASRASGTENIQYF
few | TRBJ2-2 | TRBV9 | - | TGTGCCAGCAGCCTTTATAGGGCTGGCGGGGAGCTGTTTTTT | CASSLYRAGGELFF
- | TRBJ1-4 | TRBV28 | TRBD1 | TGTGCCAGCAGTTTGCCGGGACAGAGCCTAGAAAAACTGTTTTTT | CASSLPGQSLEKLFF
- | TRBJ1-1 | TRBV13 | - | TGTGCCAGCAGCCCGGTCACAGGATTTCGCATGAACACTGAAGCTTTCTTT | CASSPVTGFRMNTEAFF
- | TRBJ2-7 | TRBV6-6 | TRBD1 | TGTGCCAGCAGACAACTCCGGGACAGGTCCTACGAGCAGTACTTC | CASRQLRDRSYEQYF
- | TRBJ2-7 | TRBV5-1 | TRBD1 | TGCGCCAGCAGCCCCGCTACAGGGGACTACGAGCAGTACTTC | CASSPATGDYEQYF
- | TRBJ2-1 | TRBV10-2 | - | TGCGCCAGCAGCGGAGGTACGGGTTTTGAGCAGTTCTTC | CASSGGTGFEQFF
- | TRBJ1-4 | TRBV5-5 | - | TGTGCCAGCAGCAGGACTACAACTAATGAAAAACTGTTTTTT | CASSRTTTNEKLFF
- | TRBJ2-5 | TRBV6-6 | - | TGTGCCAGCAGTAATAACGGAGGGATTGCCGAGACCCAGTACTTC | CASSNNGGIAETQYF
- | TRBJ2-7 | TRBV11-3 | - | TGTGCCAGCAGCTTAGGGCCTGAGCAGTACTTC | CASSLGPEQYF
- | TRBJ2-3 | TRBV4-1 | TRBD1 | TGCGCCAGCAGCCAAGATCCCCCCGGTCGTGGAGACAGGGGGTTAGATACGCAGTATTTT | CASSQDPPGRGDRGLDTQYF
- | TRBJ1-1 | TRBV27 | - | TGTGCCAGCAGTTCTAGTTATAGGGCGGGGAACACTGAAGCTTTCTTT | CASSSSYRAGNTEAFF
- | TRBJ1-1 | TRBV6-5 | - | TGTGCCAGCAGTTACTTTACAGGGAGGAACACTGAAGCTTTCTTT | CASSYFTGRNTEAFF
- | TRBJ2-7 | TRBV4-3 | TRBD1 | TGCGCCAGCAGCCAAACCGGGACAGTGAAATCCTACGAGCAGTACTTC | CASSQTGTVKSYEQYF
- | TRBJ2-5 | TRBV11-3 | - | TGTGCCAGCGTAACTCGACGGGAAGAGACCCAGTACTTC | CASVTRREETQYF
- | TRBJ1-2 | TRBV5-1 | - | TGCGCCAGCAGCTTGGAATTCCGGAGTGGCTACACCTTC | CASSLEFRSGYTF
- | TRBJ2-7 | TRBV25-1 | - | TGTGCCAGCAGTGAAGGAACAATTCACCCCTCCTACGAGCAGTACTTC | CASSEGTIHPSYEQYF
- | TRBJ1-2 | TRBV28 | - | TGTGCCAGCAGCGGGGGGACGGGGAATGGCTACACCTTC | CASSGGTGNGYTF
- | TRBJ2-2 | TRBV4-3 | - | TGCGCCAGCTCGGGTCATCGGGGCACCGGGGAGCTGTTTTTT | CASSGHRGTGELFF
- | TRBJ1-6 | TRBV30 | - | TGTGCCTGGAGCCCTAAAACACAGGGATATTCACCCCTCCACTTT | CAWSPKTQGYSPLHF
- | TRBJ1-5 | TRBV27 | - | TGTGCCAGCAGTTTAGGGGCAGGGGCAGGAAATCAGCCCCAGCATTTT | CASSLGAGAGNQPQHF
- | TRBJ2-1 | TRBV19 | - | TGTGCCAGTAGCAAGCACAGGGTCGGGAGCAATGAGCAGTTCTTC | CASSKHRVGSNEQFF
- | TRBJ2-2 | TRBV27 | - | TGTGCCAGCAGTTTAAATTCTGGGCCCCTGTTTTTT | CASSLNSGPLFF
- | TRBJ1-2 | TRBV29-1 | TRBD1 | TGCAGCGTTACCGGGACAGCTTATGGCTACACCTTC | CSVTGTAYGYTF
- | TRBJ1-2 | TRBV6-1 | - | TGTGCCAGCAGTGAATCATTTCCACAGTCCAAAGGCTACACCTTC | CASSESFPQSKGYTF
- | TRBJ1-5 | TRBV5-5 | TRBD1 | TGTGCCAGCAGCTTGAGGGTCGGACAGGGGTATCAGCCCCAGCATTTT | CASSLRVGQGYQPQHF
- | TRBJ1-4 | TRBV7-2 | - | TGTGCCAGCAGCTTATTCGGGGGGCTTGATGAAAAACTGTTTTTT | CASSLFGGLDEKLFF
- | TRBJ2-4 | TRBV2 | - | TGTGCCAGCAGTGAAGGGGGACCCAAAAACATTCAGTACTTC | CASSEGGPKNIQYF
- | TRBJ1-1 | TRBV28 | - | TGTGCCAGCAGCTTGACCGCGAAAGACACTGAAGCTTTCTTT | CASSLTAKDTEAFF
- | TRBJ1-2 | TRBV6-5 | - | TGTGCCAGCAGTTACGCCAATCGGGATGGCTACACCTTC | CASSYANRDGYTF
few | TRBJ2-1 | TRBV5-1 | - | TGCGCCAGCAGCTGGGATGGGCACTCCTACAATGAGCAGTTCTTC | CASSWDGHSYNEQFF
- | TRBJ1-3 | TRBV18 | - | TGTGCCAGCTCACCACCCGTAGGGCATCGTTCCACCATATATTTT | CASSPPVGHRSTIYF
few | TRBJ2-1 | TRBV7-9 | - | TGTGCCAGCAGCTTAGCTTTTGGGATATCGCCCTACAATGAGCAGTTCTTC | CASSLAFGISPYNEQFF
- | TRBJ2-1 | TRBV2 | TRBD2 | TGTGCCAGAACTAGCGGGGGGGCGGGTTACTACAATGAGCAGTTCTTC | CARTSGGAGYYNEQFF
- | TRBJ2-2 | TRBV11-3 | - | TGTGCCTGCCGATCCAGCCCGAACACCGGGGAGCTGTTTTTT | CACRSSPNTGELFF
- | TRBJ2-5 | TRBV4-1 | - | TGCGCCAGCAGCCAGTTTGTTGCAGAGACCCAGTACTTC | CASSQFVAETQYF
- | TRBJ2-7 | TRBV11-3 | - | TGTGCCAGCAGTCCCGTGAGTTACTACGAGCAGTACTTC | CASSPVSYYEQYF
- | TRBJ1-4 | TRBV30 | TRBD1 | TGTGCTGTGATTGGACAGGGCACACAAAAACTGTTTTTT | CAVIGQGTQKLFF
few | TRBJ1-6 | TRBV5-5 | - | TGTGCCAGCAGCTTGGCCGGACCAAATTCACCCCTCCACTTT | CASSLAGPNSPLHF
- | TRBJ1-2 | TRBV7-9 | - | TGTGCCAGCAGCTTAGTCCGGGGGTATGGCTATGGCTACACCTTC | CASSLVRGYGYGYTF
- | TRBJ2-3 | TRBV7-9 | TRBD2 | TGTGCCAGCAGCTTGTCAGCGGGGGGGCGTATAGATACGCAGTATTTT | CASSLSAGGRIDTQYF
- | TRBJ1-4 | TRBV29-1 | - | TGCAGCGTGTCCCCGGCGGAAAAACTGTTTTTT | CSVSPAEKLFF
few | TRBJ1-1 | TRBV19 | TRBD1 | TGTGCCAGTAGTGACAGGGCGAACACTGAAGCTTTCTTT | CASSDRANTEAFF
- | TRBJ1-1 | TRBV11-3 | TRBD1 | TGTGCCAGCAGCCGGGACAGGGGTTTGGACACTGAAGCTTTCTTT | CASSRDRGLDTEAFF
- | TRBJ1-6 | TRBV9 | - | TGTGCCAGCAGCGAGGGGGGCCGGGCCTCCTATAATTCACCCCTCCACTTT | CASSEGGRASYNSPLHF
- | TRBJ1-3 | TRBV5-1 | - | TGCGCCAGCAGCGATCTGGGGGGCTCTGGAAACACCATATATTTT | CASSDLGGSGNTIYF
- | TRBJ1-2 | TRBV7-9 | TRBD1 | TGTGCCAGCAGCCCTCAACAGGGGACCGGATATGGCTACACCTTC | CASSPQQGTGYGYTF
- | TRBJ1-1 | TRBV5-6 | - | TGTGCCAGCAGCGCCGGATGGGACACTGAAGCTTTCTTT | CASSAGWDTEAFF
- | TRBJ2-7 | TRBV19 | TRBD1 | TGTGCCAGTAGCCAATCTGGGACAGTTTCCTACGAGCAGTACTTC | CASSQSGTVSYEQYF
- | TRBJ2-7 | TRBV19 | TRBD2 | TGTGCCAGTAGTATGCGGGGGTATGACTACGAGCAGTACTTC | CASSMRGYDYEQYF
- | TRBJ1-2 | TRBV5-1 | TRBD1 | TGCGCCAGCAGCTCCCGGGACAGGGGGGCTCGCGCTCTTTTTAACTATGGCTACACCTTC | CASSSRDRGARALFNYGYTF
- | TRBJ2-2 | TRBV7-2 | - | TGTGCCAGCAAGGGGGCGAACACCGGGGAGCTGTTTTTT | CASKGANTGELFF
- | TRBJ1-1 | TRBV5-5 | - | TGTGCCAGCAGCTTGGTTTACGGAAACACTGAAGCTTTCTTT | CASSLVYGNTEAFF
few | TRBJ1-6 | TRBV4-1 | - | TGCGCCAGCAGCCAAGGTTTCTGGCCCCTCCACTTT | CASSQGFWPLHF